The clone carrying this T cell receptor (beta chain) appeared a few times. The germline CDR1 and CDR2 sequences are SGHVS and FQNEAQ. The CDR3 runs 16 residues. V was clipped by 5 bases and J by 5 bases; unmatched bases: 8. Profiling relied on immunoSEQ multiplex PCR, and the TCRdb table lists in-frame clones only, not all of them. Of hundreds of thousands of clones listed, over 75% are singletons. The data were taken from a study of shared T cell receptors in the human thymus. This sample also belongs to another study, concerning human thymus T cells. As reported in that work: Thymus tissue was removed during corrective cardiac surgery.

The sequencing sample was made of thymocytes. The chain couples TRBV7-8 to TRBJ2-5; 13 positions match TRBD2. The sequence derives from a boy younger than two with a congenital heart defect. The CDR3: CASSTSGTSGMETQYF. As DNA, the CDR3 is TGTGCCAGCAGCACCTCCGGGACTAGCGGGATGGAGACCCAGTACTTC.